This record looks at one T cell receptor (beta chain) sequence and its context. The antigen remains unidentified. Relative to the germline gene, one junction end is altered; a read error may explain this. The length of the CDR3 is 16 residues. CDR1 SGHAT and CDR2 FQDESV come from the germline V gene (reference sequence). cDNA specific to TCR beta was made from about 550 ng of total RNA, with a constant-region primer employed for priming. Libraries covering TCR beta were generated through three nested multiplex PCR rounds (using a slightly modified ARM-PCR). The first two PCR rounds, around 10 cycles each, used TRBV1-TRBV30 forward primers and a C-beta reverse primer. TCRdb re-derived calls from the multiplex PCR reads in MiXCR, one entry per CDR3 protein. This sample yields around 330,000 distinct CDR3 sequences, of which about three fifths are seen a single time; about a sixth belongs to the top ten.

This sample is part of a study of tumor-infiltrating lymphocytes in primary liver carcinoma. Background on the study: The neoplasms were of stage T1-T3 N0M0, with dimensions of 4.2 to 10 cm across. Overall study findings and caveats: Tumor top-250-clone fraction significantly exceeded that of blood (p = 0.039). Researchers found tumor-adjacent and tumor-blood pairs overlapped less than tumor region pairs.

The researchers obtained blood RNA from unsorted whole blood and also extracted germline DNA. Material for sequencing was peripheral blood. The clonotype was recovered from a young woman with primary liver carcinoma and hepatitis B virus infection. The J gene is TRBJ2-5, the V gene TRBV11-1, with TRBD2 matching 9 bases. CDR3 sequence: CANSSGLAGYAGTQYF. The CDR3 DNA follows: TGTGCCAACAGCTCCGGGCTAGCGGGATACGCTGGGACCCAGTACTTC.